Listed here are 28 T cell receptor beta chains from one sample, sequenced in a study of neurological immune-mediated disorders. TCRdb ran MiXCR on the 5' RACE reads and lists one entry per CDR3 protein. This repertoire shows some 57,000 distinct CDR3 sequences, more than 4% found once; its top ten account for 3% to 4%. Sequenced material: PBMCs. Receptor source: a woman aged 50 to 65 with multiple sclerosis.

In this sample, this clonotype turned up many times. The J gene is TRBJ1-2, the V gene TRBV5-1, with 7 bases that match TRBD1. Germline V CDR1 and CDR2: SGHRS, YFSETQ. CDR3 size: 14 residues. Losses at the gene ends were 3 bases for V and 3 bases for J; bases not matched to a gene: 5. The CDR3 sequence is CASSSTGIDYGYTF. As DNA, the CDR3 is TGCGCCAGCAGCTCGACAGGGATCGACTATGGCTACACCTTC.

The sample holds many counts of this clonotype. This chain uses TRBV12-3 or TRBV12-4 with TRBJ1-1, with D possibly TRBD1 on 5 matching bases. V lost 3 bases, J lost 4 bases, and 9 bases lay in between. This CDR3 contains 13 residues. The CDR3, as DNA: TGTGCCAGCAGTTTGGGGGGGACCACTGAAGCTTTCTTT. Translation: CASSLGGTTEAFF.

This clonotype occurred many times. The rearrangement uses TRBV29-1 and TRBJ2-1; TRBD1 or TRBD2 may be the D gene (7 bases each). Germline CDR1 reads SQVTM; CDR2 reads ANQGSEA. The CDR3 consists of 14 residues. Deletions cut 6 bases from V and 9 bases from J, with 21 bases between. CDR3 bases: TGCAGCGTAAACCCAGGGGGGGGTCCACGTGAGCAGTTCTTC. Encoded protein: CSVNPGGGPREQFF.

This clonotype has ten or more counts. V and J are TRBV29-1 and TRBJ2-4; no definite D call. The CDR3 extends over 12 amino acids. Germline CDR1 is SQVTM and CDR2 is ANQGSEA. Trimming left V 3 bases short and J 7 bases short, with 10 bases between. CDR3 DNA sequence: TGCAGCGTTGACACGGCTGCCAACATTCAGTACTTC. This translates into CSVDTAANIQYF.

This clonotype appeared many times. The V call is TRBV5-1, the J call TRBJ2-5; a possible D gene is TRBD1 (5 bases). CDR1 is SGHRS, CDR2 YFSETQ, per germline. This CDR3 has 14 residues. Trimming pared 0 bases from V and 3 bases from J, leaving 9 bases between. CDR3 DNA sequence: TGCGCCAGCAGCTTGGGGGGCAGGGAAGAGACCCAGTACTTC. Its translation: CASSLGGREETQYF.

This clonotype was counted a few times. This rearrangement joins TRBV5-6 to TRBJ1-4; TRBD1 aligns across 7 bases. Germline CDR1 SGHDT, CDR2 YYEEEE. V was clipped by 3 bases and J by 5 bases; unmatched bases: 4. The CDR3 loop spans 14 amino acids. The chain's CDR3 is CASSYSTGNEKLFF. In nucleotides, the CDR3 is TGTGCCAGCAGCTATTCGACAGGGAATGAAAAACTGTTTTTT.

This clonotype showed up many times. The chain recombines TRBV29-1 with TRBJ1-5; D gene ambiguous. CDR3 length: 13 residues. Germline assignment: CDR1 SQVTM and CDR2 ANQGSEA. V lost 2 bases and J lost 4, with 9 bases in between. CDR3 in amino acids: CSVEHGPNQPQHF. The DNA of the CDR3 is TGCAGCGTTGAACACGGACCGAATCAGCCCCAGCATTTT.

With regard to this clonotype: A much larger clone sits a single nucleotide away, making a read error possible. This chain links TRBV9 with TRBJ2-1, with 7 bases that match TRBD1. J was trimmed by 5 bases and V by 3 bases; bases with no gene match: 8. The CDR3 covers 15 residues. Germline V lookup: CDR1 SGDLS, CDR2 YYNGEE. The CDR3 sequence: CASSASGTVNNEQFF. CDR3 nucleotides: TGTGCCAGCAGCGCATCCGGGACAGTTAACAATGAGCAGTTCTTC.

This clonotype was detected ten times or more. The rearrangement joins TRBV27 to TRBJ2-3, with TRBD1 as a possible D gene (5 bases). This CDR3 is built from 16 residues. V lost 5 bases to trimming and J lost 1 base, with 16 bases between them. From germline, CDR1 is MNHEY and CDR2 SMNVEV (reference sequence). CDR3 nucleotide sequence: TGTGCCAGCAGTCCCATATCAGGGTTTGGCACAGATACGCAGTATTTT. It is translated as CASSPISGFGTDTQYF.

This clonotype showed up just a few times. A read error may be the cause here, since a much bigger clone is one base away. The rearrangement links TRBV10-3 to TRBJ2-1; no firm D call. The germline gives CDR1 ENHRY, CDR2 SYGVKD. V was shortened by 3 bases and J by 7 bases, with 10 bases between the two germline ends. The CDR3 has 13 residues. CDR3 sequence (DNA): TGTGCCATCAGTGAAGAAATAGGGAATGAGCAGTTCTTC. Protein sequence: CAISEEIGNEQFF.

The sample holds many counts of this clonotype. The V call is TRBV2, the J call TRBJ1-2, with D possibly matching TRBD1 (6 bases). CDR1 is SNHLY, CDR2 FYNNEI, per germline. V dropped 6 bases and J dropped 3 bases, with 17 bases sitting between them. This CDR3 contains 15 residues. The CDR3, as DNA: TGTGCCAGCAGCCCTCAGGGTGGGGGCGACTATGGCTACACCTTC. Its protein is CASSPQGGGDYGYTF.

The table lists this clonotype with many counts. The chain links TRBV12-3 or TRBV12-4 to TRBJ2-5; possible D gene TRBD1, 6 bases. This CDR3 is built from 14 residues. V shed 4 bases and J shed 0 bases, with 9 bases lying between them. The DNA for the CDR3 is TGTGCCAGCAGTTCTGGACAGAACCAAGAGACCCAGTACTTC. Amino acid sequence: CASSSGQNQETQYF.

The table lists this clonotype with a few counts. This chain links TRBV7-9 with TRBJ1-1; D remains unclear. Germline CDR1 reads SEHNR; CDR2 reads FQNEAQ (reference sequence). Trimming took off 5 bases at V and 5 bases at J, with 12 bases between the two ends. The CDR3 contains 13 residues. DNA for the CDR3: TGTGCCAGCAGCGTCGGTAGGGCAACTGAAGCTTTCTTT. Amino acids: CASSVGRATEAFF.

Concerning this clonotype: Being one base from a much bigger clone, this may be a read error. The chain employs TRBV28 and TRBJ2-7; perhaps TRBD1 as D (5 bases). Trimming took 5 bases from V and 10 from J, leaving 18 bases between them. This CDR3 spans 13 amino acids. The germline V gene has CDR1 MDHEN and CDR2 SYDVKM. DNA of the CDR3: TGTGCCAGCAGTGGCCCCACCACAGGAGAACAGTACTTC. As protein: CASSGPTTGEQYF. The variable domain in full, with the rest retrieved from reference TRBV28 and TRBJ2-7, is DVKVTQSSRYLVKRTGEKVFLECVQDMDHENMFWYRQDPGLGLRLIYFSYDVKMKEKGDIPEGYSVSREKKERFSLILESASTNQTSMYLCASSGPTTGEQYFGPGTRLTVT.

This clonotype was counted many times. The V gene is TRBV9, the J gene TRBJ1-2, with a tentative D call TRBD1 (5 bases). V was pared by 0 bases and J by 4 bases, with 7 bases between. Germline V gene sequence: CDR1 SGDLS, CDR2 YYNGEE. The CDR3 loop spans 13 amino acids. The CDR3 spells CASSVGGTYGYTF. The CDR3 DNA reads as TGTGCCAGCAGCGTAGGCGGGACCTATGGCTACACCTTC.

V and J are TRBV4-1 and TRBJ1-4, with 12 bases aligning to TRBD1. This CDR3 contains 14 residues. V was pared by 4 bases and J by 7 bases, with 1 base of the junction left unmatched. CDR1 is MGHRA, CDR2 YSYEKL, per germline. The CDR3 DNA reads TGCGCCAGCAGCCGGGACAGGGGGCCTGAAAAACTGTTTTTT. Translating it yields CASSRDRGPEKLFF.

This clonotype came up many times. The chain joins TRBV12-3 or TRBV12-4 to TRBJ1-2; D is perhaps TRBD1 (5 bases). The germline V and J ends were trimmed by 3 bases and 7 bases, with 9 bases remaining between them. The CDR3 has 12 residues. This CDR3 reads CASSLGGGGYTF. DNA for the CDR3: TGTGCCAGCAGTTTGGGGGGGGGTGGCTACACCTTC.

At least ten counts were recorded for this clonotype. This chain links TRBV12-3 or TRBV12-4 with TRBJ1-6; TRBD1 might be the D (5 bases). CDR3 length: 15 amino acids. Trimming pared 2 bases from V and 10 bases from J, leaving 15 bases between. This CDR3 is CASSLRGGERSPLHF. The CDR3 DNA reads as TGTGCCAGCAGTTTAAGGGGCGGCGAACGATCACCCCTCCACTTT.

Worth noting for this clonotype: One end of the junction is discordant with germline, which a read error may explain. This chain joins TRBV7-9 and TRBJ1-6, with D hard to call. Germline-derived CDR1 and CDR2 are SEHNR and FQNEAQ (reference sequence). This CDR3 contains 13 residues. CDR3 sequence (DNA): TGTGCCAGCAGCTTTCCAGAGGGATCACCCCTCAACTTT. Protein sequence: CASSFPEGSPLNF.

This clonotype was seen ten or more times. The CDR3 DNA sequence: TGTGCCACCCAAGGGACGAGAAATCAGCCCCAGCATTTT. Residues: CATQGTRNQPQHF. The chain links TRBV28 to TRBJ1-5; the D gene is possibly TRBD1 (5 bases). V dropped 10 bases and J dropped 4 bases, with 14 bases sitting between them. The germline gives CDR1 MDHEN, CDR2 SYDVKM. The CDR3 contains 13 residues.

There are many counts of this clonotype. DNA of the CDR3: TGTGCCAGCAGTCAAACTAACCGACAGGAAAGGCAGTTCTTC. It yields the protein CASSQTNRQERQFF. The chain carries TRBV6-2 or TRBV6-3 and TRBJ2-1, with D possibly matching TRBD1 (6 bases). The CDR3 is 14 residues long. The germline CDR1 and CDR2 sequences are MNHEY and SVGEGT. Deletions cut 5 bases from V and 12 bases from J, with 20 bases between.

In this sample, this clonotype turned up many times. The rearrangement joins TRBV7-3 to TRBJ2-5, with 9 positions matching TRBD2. V lost 4 bases and J lost 5; bases outside the gene matches: 8. Germline V gene sequence: CDR1 SGHTA, CDR2 FQGTGA. This CDR3 is 15 amino acids long. The CDR3 DNA reads TGTGCCAGCAGCTATGGCGGGGGGGAGTGGGAGACCCAGTACTTC. The encoded protein is CASSYGGGEWETQYF. Supplemented by reference TRBV7-3 and TRBJ2-5, the full variable domain reads GAGVSQTPSNKVTEKGKYVELRCDPISGHTALYWYRQSLGQGPEFLIYFQGTGAADDSGLPNDRFFAVRPEGSVSTLKIQRTERGDSAVYLCASSYGGGEWETQYFGPGTRLLVL.

This clonotype was counted ten times or more. The chain combines TRBV4-3 with TRBJ2-3, with D unclear. The CDR3 is 15 residues long. V lost 1 base and J lost 5, with 13 bases in between. Per germline, CDR1 LGHNA and CDR2 YSLEER. CDR3 sequence (DNA): TGCGCCAGCAGCCAAGGTCGGATCCGGCAAGATACGCAGTATTTT. This gives the protein CASSQGRIRQDTQYF.

Many counts were recorded for this clonotype. The V gene is TRBV14, the J gene TRBJ1-2; TRBD1 matches 7 bases. Looked up from germline, CDR1 is SGHDN and CDR2 is FVKESK. J lost 5 bases, V lost 0 bases, and 6 bases had no gene match. The CDR3 runs 15 residues. The CDR3 loop reads CASSQDIRGRYGYTF. CDR3 DNA sequence: TGTGCCAGCAGCCAAGATATCAGGGGGAGGTATGGCTACACCTTC.

The sample holds many counts of this clonotype. The V and J genes are TRBV7-2 and TRBJ2-3; 8 nucleotides align to TRBD2. Germline trimming cut 5 bases from V and 4 bases from J; bases unmatched to any gene: 14. The CDR3 covers 17 residues. Per the germline V gene, CDR1 is SGHTA and CDR2 is FQGNSA. The CDR3 here is CASSGGAQRGRADTQYF. CDR3 sequence (DNA): TGTGCCAGCAGCGGAGGGGCCCAGCGGGGGAGGGCAGATACGCAGTATTTT.

The sample holds many counts of this clonotype. This chain links TRBV20-1 with TRBJ2-1; 11 positions agree with TRBD1. CDR3 length: 15 amino acids. The J segment lost 6 bases and the V segment lost 5 bases, leaving 9 bases of the junction unmatched. CDR1 and CDR2 (germline): DFQATT, SNEGSKA (reference sequence). The CDR3 reads CSAWGGQGASNEQFF. CDR3 bases: TGCAGTGCTTGGGGTGGACAGGGGGCTTCCAATGAGCAGTTCTTC.

The sample holds many counts of this clonotype. V usage is TRBV9 and J usage is TRBJ1-3; D is undetermined. Germline values: CDR1 SGDLS, CDR2 YYNGEE. The V end lost 0 bases, the J end lost 0 bases, and 10 bases lay between the germline ends. The CDR3 runs to 16 residues. CDR3 nucleotides: TGTGCCAGCAGCGTAGGGGCCAGTACCTCTGGAAACACCATATATTTT. Amino acids: CASSVGASTSGNTIYF.

This clonotype was seen ten or more times. This sequence joins TRBV5-1 and TRBJ2-1; D might be TRBD2 (7 bases). The CDR3 has 16 residues. CDR1 is SGHRS, CDR2 YFSETQ, per germline. The V and J ends lost 3 bases and 2 bases respectively, with 15 bases between them. Written as DNA, the CDR3 is TGCGCCAGCAGCTCGGACGAGGGGGGGCCCTACAATGAGCAGTTCTTC. It encodes CASSSDEGGPYNEQFF.